One and the same sample provided the 19 T cell receptor beta chains below, sequenced in a study of blood T cell repertoires in COVID-19. This table comes from immunoSEQ multiplex PCR, and its TCRdb copy is limited to in-frame clones, with some not included. Among over 300,000 clones listed, about nine tenths were seen once. The source material was PBMCs or T cells enriched from blood (not recorded which). These receptors all stem from a woman between 18 and 30 years old who had recovered from COVID-19.

This clone was counted only a few times. The rearrangement joins TRBV19 to TRBJ1-1, with D unresolved. Looked up from germline, CDR1 is LNHDA and CDR2 is SQIVND (reference sequence). With 3 bases removed from V and 2 bases from J, the gap between germline ends came to 16 bases. The CDR3 is 16 residues long. The CDR3: CASSMEHLGLNTEAFF. For the CDR3, the DNA is TGTGCCAGTAGTATGGAGCATCTGGGTTTAAACACTGAAGCTTTCTTT.

The rearrangement links TRBV28 to TRBJ2-7, with TRBD2 as a possible D gene (6 bases). The germline V gene encodes CDR1 MDHEN and CDR2 SYDVKM. With 3 bases removed from V and 2 bases from J, the gap between germline ends came to 11 bases. This CDR3 is built from 14 residues. This CDR3 is CASSFWGVPYEQYF. CDR3 coding DNA: TGTGCCAGCAGTTTTTGGGGGGTTCCCTACGAGCAGTACTTC. Supplemented by reference TRBV28 and TRBJ2-7, the full variable domain reads DVKVTQSSRYLVKRTGEKVFLECVQDMDHENMFWYRQDPGLGLRLIYFSYDVKMKEKGDIPEGYSVSREKKERFSLILESASTNQTSMYLCASSFWGVPYEQYFGPGTRLTVT.

The chain joins TRBV10-1 to TRBJ1-1, with D possibly matching TRBD1 (6 bases). V was pared by 4 bases and J by 0 bases, with 12 bases between. Germline CDR1 and CDR2: WNHNN and SYGVQD (reference sequence). The CDR3 extends over 15 amino acids. CDR3 sequence reads: CASSGPRGLNTEAFF. CDR3 bases: TGCGCCAGCAGTGGCCCCAGGGGTCTGAACACTGAAGCTTTCTTT.

The chain couples TRBV30 to TRBJ1-2, with TRBD1 matching over 12 bases. Germline V CDR1 and CDR2: GTSNPN, SVGIG (reference sequence). The CDR3 is made up of 14 amino acids. Trimming removed 3 bases from V and 7 bases from J; junction bases left unmatched: 6. This chain's CDR3 is CAWSGTGGAIGYTF. CDR3 sequence (DNA): TGTGCCTGGAGCGGGACAGGGGGCGCGATTGGCTACACCTTC.

The gene calls are TRBV19 and TRBJ1-5; 8 bases are shared with TRBD1. The CDR3 consists of 14 residues. V shed 4 bases and J 6 bases; nucleotides not matched to a gene: 5. Germline V gene sequence: CDR1 LNHDA, CDR2 SQIVND (reference sequence). The CDR3 sequence is CASSTTGVGQPQHF. CDR3 nucleotides: TGTGCCAGTAGTACGACAGGGGTAGGTCAGCCCCAGCATTTT. Full variable domain (missing parts from reference TRBV19 and TRBJ1-5): DGGITQSPKYLFRKEGQNVTLSCEQNLNHDAMYWYRQDPGQGLRLIYYSQIVNDFQKGDIAEGYSVSREKKESFPLTVTSAQKNPTAFYLCASSTTGVGQPQHFGDGTRLSIL.

The CDR3 region is CASSLGAGSQSRTF. The CDR3 nucleotides are TGTGCCAGCAGCTTAGGTGCAGGGTCCCAATCCAGGACCTTC. The V call is TRBV7-9, the J call TRBJ1-2, with D perhaps matching TRBD1 (5 bases). Germline CDR1 and CDR2: SEHNR and FQNEAQ (reference sequence). CDR3 length: 14 residues. V shed 1 base and J shed 14 bases, with 20 bases lying between them.

V is TRBV7-2 and J is TRBJ2-7, with unresolved D. The V gene's germline CDR1 is SGHTA and CDR2 FQGNSA. V was trimmed by 5 bases and J by 4 bases, leaving 9 bases between them. The CDR3 runs 12 residues. CDR3 bases: TGTGCCAGCAGCCCAAACGGTTACGAGCAGTACTTC. Translation: CASSPNGYEQYF.

The chain combines TRBV28 with TRBJ2-7, with D possibly being TRBD2 (5 bases). CDR1 and CDR2 from the germline V gene are MDHEN and SYDVKM. The length of the CDR3 is 14 residues. The V end lost 4 bases, the J end lost 3 bases, and 13 bases lay between the germline ends. The CDR3: CASSSADLNYEQYF. The CDR3 bases are TGTGCCAGCAGTTCAGCGGACCTTAACTACGAGCAGTACTTC.

This clone was seen just once. V and J are TRBV6-5 and TRBJ2-7, with TRBD1 matching over 7 bases. This CDR3 comprises 15 residues. CDR1 and CDR2 from the germline V gene are MNHEY and SVGAGI. Unmatched junction bases numbered 12, after V lost 7 bases and J lost 3 bases. The DNA for the CDR3 is TGTGCCAGCACATACCGACAGGGACACCACTACGAGCAGTACTTC. Translating gives CASTYRQGHHYEQYF.

The chain is built from TRBV9 and TRBJ1-3, with D tentatively TRBD1 (5 bases). Germline V gene data show CDR1 as SGDLS and CDR2 as YYNGEE. V lost 4 bases to trimming and J lost 0 bases, with 14 bases between them. This CDR3 is 16 amino acids long. The CDR3 reads CASSTQTVYSGNTIYF. The CDR3 DNA sequence: TGTGCCAGCAGCACCCAGACAGTCTACTCTGGAAACACCATATATTTT. Full variable domain (remainder filled in from reference TRBV9 and TRBJ1-3): DSGVTQTPKHLITATGQRVTLRCSPRSGDLSVYWYQQSLDQGLQFLIQYYNGEERAKGNILERFSAQQFPDLHSELNLSSLELGDSALYFCASSTQTVYSGNTIYFGEGSWLTVV.

The chain carries TRBV4-1 and TRBJ1-3, with TRBD1 as a possible D gene (5 bases). Looked up from germline, CDR1 is MGHRA and CDR2 is YSYEKL. V lost 6 bases, J lost 2 bases, and 20 bases lay in between. This CDR3 region has 17 residues. The CDR3 sequence is CASSPGQGLNPGNTIYF. Written as DNA, the CDR3 is TGCGCCAGCAGTCCCGGCCAGGGCCTCAATCCTGGAAACACCATATATTTT.

The gene calls are TRBV9 and TRBJ2-2; 8 bases fit TRBD1. This CDR3 spans 16 amino acids. With V trimmed by 0 bases and J by 7 bases, 8 bases remained unmatched. Germline values: CDR1 SGDLS, CDR2 YYNGEE. CDR3 loop: CASSVEGQEFGGELFF. Written as DNA, the CDR3 is TGTGCCAGCAGCGTAGAGGGACAGGAGTTCGGCGGGGAGCTGTTTTTT.

The CDR3 is CAWSGSNQPQHF. The CDR3 DNA follows: TGTGCCTGGAGCGGTAGCAATCAGCCCCAGCATTTT. The V call is TRBV30, the J call TRBJ1-5; D remains unclear. The CDR3 has 12 amino acids. Deletions cut 3 bases from V and 0 bases from J, with 3 bases between. CDR1 and CDR2 (germline): GTSNPN, SVGIG (reference sequence). The full variable domain, its missing parts supplied by reference TRBV30 and TRBJ1-5, is SQTIHQWPATLVQPVGSPLSLECTVEGTSNPNLYWYRQAAGRGLQLLFYSVGIGQISSEVPQNLSASRPQDRQFILSSKKLLLSDSGFYLCAWSGSNQPQHFGDGTRLSIL.

The chain employs TRBV7-9 and TRBJ1-2, with a weak D call TRBD1 (5 bases). The CDR3 runs to 16 residues. V dropped 1 base and J dropped 4 bases, with 16 bases sitting between them. Germline CDR1 is SEHNR and CDR2 is FQNEAQ (reference sequence). The CDR3 sequence: CASSLVGQGSVYGYTF. In DNA form, the CDR3 reads TGTGCCAGCAGCTTAGTGGGGCAGGGCTCTGTCTATGGCTACACCTTC.

V gene TRBV5-5 combines with J gene TRBJ1-4, with D maybe TRBD1 (5 bases). Trimming stripped 4 bases from V and 10 bases from J, with 11 bases between. Germline-derived CDR1 and CDR2 are SGHKS and YYEKEE (reference sequence). The CDR3 loop spans 12 amino acids. The CDR3 nucleotides read TGTGCCAGCAGCCCCTTCGGGGGAAAACTGTTTTTT. Translation: CASSPFGGKLFF.

The chain links TRBV27 to TRBJ1-6; D gene ambiguous. The CDR3 length is 16 residues. V was trimmed by 0 bases and J by 2 bases, leaving 8 bases between them. The germline CDR1 and CDR2 sequences are MNHEY and SMNVEV (reference sequence). CDR3: CASSLSATTYNSPLHF. For the CDR3, the DNA is TGTGCCAGCAGTTTATCGGCGACTACCTATAATTCACCCCTCCACTTT.

This clone has a single count. The chain has TRBV6-2 or TRBV6-3 and TRBJ2-1, with 9 nucleotides matching TRBD2. This CDR3 is built from 15 residues. The germline V gene has CDR1 MNHEY and CDR2 SVGEGT. V gave up 6 bases and J gave up 2 bases; unmatched junction bases: 5. This CDR3 reads CASSLAGITYNEQFF. CDR3 coding DNA: TGTGCCAGCAGCCTAGCGGGAATTACCTACAATGAGCAGTTCTTC.

The rearrangement uses TRBV29-1 and TRBJ2-1; TRBD1 matches 9 bases. The CDR3 consists of 13 residues. J lost 3 bases, V lost 6 bases, and 3 bases had no gene match. In germline, CDR1 is SQVTM, CDR2 ANQGSEA. The CDR3 region is CSVTGGDYNEQFF. CDR3 in DNA: TGCAGCGTGACAGGGGGAGACTACAATGAGCAGTTCTTC.

This clone was counted once. The CDR3 nucleotides read TGTGCCAGCAGCCAAGATCTGGGCAGCCAGATGAACACTGAAGCTTTCTTT. Translation gives CASSQDLGSQMNTEAFF. The chain joins TRBV3-1 (or the pseudogene TRBV3-2) to TRBJ1-1; D uncertain. The CDR3 runs 17 residues. V was clipped by 0 bases and J by 0 bases, with 14 bases between them. CDR1 is LGHDT and CDR2 is YNNKEL in the germline V gene (reference sequence).